The source of this T cell receptor (beta chain) is a study of radiotherapy plus CTLA-4 blockade in lung cancer. About the research overall: There were objective responses in 15% to 20% of patients, and roughly 33% had disease control.

Sequencing was performed with immunoSEQ multiplex PCR; in TCRdb, only in-frame clones are kept and a portion is missing. Of about 120,000 clones listed, just under 90% are singletons. Per the germline V gene, CDR1 is MNHNY and CDR2 is SVGAGI (reference sequence). The CDR3 extends over 12 amino acids. Trimming pared 8 bases from V and 8 bases from J, leaving 15 bases between. The source was peripheral blood, collected from a patient treated with radiotherapy plus ipilimumab. The rearrangement joins TRBV6-6 to TRBJ1-1; no clear D. This clonotype was obtained from a human donor with non-small cell lung cancer that progressed on radiotherapy plus ipilimumab. The CDR3 is CASVTKGQEAFF. Written as DNA, the CDR3 is TGTGCCAGCGTAACCAAAGGGCAGGAAGCTTTCTTT.